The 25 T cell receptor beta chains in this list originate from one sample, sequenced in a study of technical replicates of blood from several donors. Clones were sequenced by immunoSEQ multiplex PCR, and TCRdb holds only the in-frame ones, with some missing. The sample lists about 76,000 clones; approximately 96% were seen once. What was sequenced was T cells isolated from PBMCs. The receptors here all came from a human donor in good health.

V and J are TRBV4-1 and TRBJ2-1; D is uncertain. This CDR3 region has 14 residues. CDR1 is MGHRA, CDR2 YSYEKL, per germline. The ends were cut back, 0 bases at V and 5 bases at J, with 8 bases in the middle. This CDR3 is CASSQETANNEQFF. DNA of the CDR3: TGCGCCAGCAGCCAAGAAACAGCAAACAATGAGCAGTTCTTC.

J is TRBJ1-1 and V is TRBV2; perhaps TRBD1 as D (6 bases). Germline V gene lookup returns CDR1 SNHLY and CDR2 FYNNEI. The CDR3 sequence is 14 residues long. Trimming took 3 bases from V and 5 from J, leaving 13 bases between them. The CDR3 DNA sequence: TGTGCCAGCAGTGATTCCAGGGGTCGAACTGAAGCTTTCTTT. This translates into CASSDSRGRTEAFF.

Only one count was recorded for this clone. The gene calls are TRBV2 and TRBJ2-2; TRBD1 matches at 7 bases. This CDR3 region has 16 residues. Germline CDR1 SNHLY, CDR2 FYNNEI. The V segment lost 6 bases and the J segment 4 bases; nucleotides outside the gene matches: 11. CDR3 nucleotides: TGTGCCAGCAGGAGGGAGACAGGGATCTCCACCGGGGAGCTGTTTTTT. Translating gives CASRRETGISTGELFF.

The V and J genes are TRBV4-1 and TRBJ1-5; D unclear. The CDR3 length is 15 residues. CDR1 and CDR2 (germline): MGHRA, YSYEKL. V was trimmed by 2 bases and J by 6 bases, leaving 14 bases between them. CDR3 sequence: CASSQPSPRSQPQHF. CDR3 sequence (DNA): TGCGCCAGCAGCCAACCCAGTCCGAGGAGTCAGCCCCAGCATTTT.

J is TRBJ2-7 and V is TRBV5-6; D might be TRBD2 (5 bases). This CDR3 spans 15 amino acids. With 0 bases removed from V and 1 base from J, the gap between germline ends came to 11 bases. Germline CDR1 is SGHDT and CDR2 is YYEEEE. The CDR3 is CASSLDLAGSYEQYF. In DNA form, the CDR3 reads TGTGCCAGCAGCTTGGATCTAGCTGGTTCCTACGAGCAGTACTTC.

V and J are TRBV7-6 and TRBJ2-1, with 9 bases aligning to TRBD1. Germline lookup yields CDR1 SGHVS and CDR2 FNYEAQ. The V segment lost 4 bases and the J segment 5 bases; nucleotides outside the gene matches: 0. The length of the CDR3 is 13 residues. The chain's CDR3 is CASSWTGDNEQFF. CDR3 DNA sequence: TGTGCCAGCAGCTGGACAGGGGACAATGAGCAGTTCTTC. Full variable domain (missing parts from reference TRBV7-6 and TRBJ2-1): GAGVSQSPRYKVTKRGQDVALRCDPISGHVSLYWYRQALGQGPEFLTYFNYEAQQDKSGLPNDRFSAERPEGSISTLTIQRTEQRDSAMYRCASSWTGDNEQFFGPGTRLTVL.

The CDR3 bases are TGTGCCAGTAGTAAAGGTCGGGGAGCTTTCTTT. It codes for CASSKGRGAFF. This sequence joins TRBV19 and TRBJ1-1; no firm D call. CDR1 is LNHDA and CDR2 is SQIVND in the germline V gene (reference sequence). The CDR3 is 11 amino acids. The V end lost 4 bases, the J end lost 10 bases, and 10 bases lay between the germline ends. Based on the CDR3 plus reference TRBV19 and TRBJ1-1, the full variable domain is DGGITQSPKYLFRKEGQNVTLSCEQNLNHDAMYWYRQDPGQGLRLIYYSQIVNDFQKGDIAEGYSVSREKKESFPLTVTSAQKNPTAFYLCASSKGRGAFFGQGTRLTVV.

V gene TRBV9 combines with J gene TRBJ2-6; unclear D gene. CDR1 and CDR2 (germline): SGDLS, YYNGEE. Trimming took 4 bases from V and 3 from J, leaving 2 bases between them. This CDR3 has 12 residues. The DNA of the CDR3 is TGTGCCAGCAGCCGTGGGGCCAACGTCCTGACTTTC. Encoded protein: CASSRGANVLTF. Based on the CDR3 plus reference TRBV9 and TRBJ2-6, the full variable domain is DSGVTQTPKHLITATGQRVTLRCSPRSGDLSVYWYQQSLDQGLQFLIQYYNGEERAKGNILERFSAQQFPDLHSELNLSSLELGDSALYFCASSRGANVLTFGAGSRLTVL.

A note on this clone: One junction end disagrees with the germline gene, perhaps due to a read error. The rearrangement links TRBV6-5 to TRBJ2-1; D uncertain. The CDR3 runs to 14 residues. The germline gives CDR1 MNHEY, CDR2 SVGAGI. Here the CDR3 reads CASSYLPMVNEQFF. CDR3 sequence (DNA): TGTGCCAGCAGCTACTTGCCTATGGTCAATGAGCAGTTCTTC.

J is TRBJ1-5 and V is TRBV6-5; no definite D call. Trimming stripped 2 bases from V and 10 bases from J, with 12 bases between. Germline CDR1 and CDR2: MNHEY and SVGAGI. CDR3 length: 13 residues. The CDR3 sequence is CASSYVRTGPQHF. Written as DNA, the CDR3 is TGTGCCAGCAGTTACGTACGGACTGGTCCCCAGCATTTT.

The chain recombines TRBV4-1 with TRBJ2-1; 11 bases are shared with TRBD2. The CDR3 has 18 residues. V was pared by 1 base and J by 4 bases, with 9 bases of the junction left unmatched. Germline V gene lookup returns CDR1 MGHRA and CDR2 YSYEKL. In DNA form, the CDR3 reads TGCGCCAGCAGCCAAGTGCCCCTAGCGGGGGGCGCGTACAATGAGCAGTTCTTC. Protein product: CASSQVPLAGGAYNEQFF.

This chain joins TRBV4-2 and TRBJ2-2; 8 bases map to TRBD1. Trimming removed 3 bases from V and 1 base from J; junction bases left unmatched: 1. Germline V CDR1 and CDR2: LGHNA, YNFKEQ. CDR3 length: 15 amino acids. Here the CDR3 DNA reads TGTGCCAGCAGCCACGGGACAGGGAACACCGGGGAGCTGTTTTTT. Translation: CASSHGTGNTGELFF.

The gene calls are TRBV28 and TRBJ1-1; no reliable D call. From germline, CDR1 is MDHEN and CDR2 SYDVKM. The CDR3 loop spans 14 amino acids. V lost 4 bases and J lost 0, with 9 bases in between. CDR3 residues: CASSSPGMNTEAFF. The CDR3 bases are TGTGCCAGCAGTTCCCCAGGTATGAACACTGAAGCTTTCTTT.

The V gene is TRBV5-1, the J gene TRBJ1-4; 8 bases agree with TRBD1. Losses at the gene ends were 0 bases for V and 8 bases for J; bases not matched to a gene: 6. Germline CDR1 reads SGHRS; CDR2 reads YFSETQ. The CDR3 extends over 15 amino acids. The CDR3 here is CASSLADRVPEKLFF. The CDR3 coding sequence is TGCGCCAGCAGCTTGGCGGACAGGGTACCGGAAAAACTGTTTTTT. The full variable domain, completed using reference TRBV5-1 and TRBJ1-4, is KAGVTQTPRYLIKTRGQQVTLSCSPISGHRSVSWYQQTPGQGLQFLFEYFSETQRNKGNFPGRFSGRQFSNSRSEMNVSTLELGDSALYLCASSLADRVPEKLFFGSGTQLSVL.

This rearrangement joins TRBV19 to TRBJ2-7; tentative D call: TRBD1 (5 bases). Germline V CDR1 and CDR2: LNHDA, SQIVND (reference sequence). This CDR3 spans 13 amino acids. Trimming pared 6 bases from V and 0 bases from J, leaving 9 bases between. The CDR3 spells CASRNRSSYEQYF. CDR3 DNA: TGTGCCAGTAGGAACAGGAGCTCCTACGAGCAGTACTTC.

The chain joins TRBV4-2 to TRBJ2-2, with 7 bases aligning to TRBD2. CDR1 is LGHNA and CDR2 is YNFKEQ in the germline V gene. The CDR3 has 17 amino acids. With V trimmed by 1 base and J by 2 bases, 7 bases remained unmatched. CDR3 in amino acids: CASSQVARTSNTGELFF. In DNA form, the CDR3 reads TGTGCCAGCAGCCAAGTTGCTAGGACTAGTAACACCGGGGAGCTGTTTTTT.

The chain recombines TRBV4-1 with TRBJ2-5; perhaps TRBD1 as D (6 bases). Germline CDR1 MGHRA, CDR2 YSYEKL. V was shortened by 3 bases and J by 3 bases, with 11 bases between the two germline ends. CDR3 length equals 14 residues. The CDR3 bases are TGCGCCAGCAGCCAGTTAGGGGGTGAAGAGACCCAGTACTTC. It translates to CASSQLGGEETQYF.

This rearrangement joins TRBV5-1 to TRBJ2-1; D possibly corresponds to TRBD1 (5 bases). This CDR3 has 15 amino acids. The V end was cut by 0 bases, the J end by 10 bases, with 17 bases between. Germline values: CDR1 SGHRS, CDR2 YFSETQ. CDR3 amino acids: CASSLGAGRGQEQFF. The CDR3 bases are TGCGCCAGCAGCTTGGGGGCTGGAAGGGGTCAGGAGCAGTTCTTC.

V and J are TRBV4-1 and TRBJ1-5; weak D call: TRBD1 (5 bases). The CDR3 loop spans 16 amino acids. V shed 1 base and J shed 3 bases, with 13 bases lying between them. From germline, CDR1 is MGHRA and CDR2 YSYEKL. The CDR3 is CASSQVGGTNNQPQHF. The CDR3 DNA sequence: TGCGCCAGCAGCCAAGTTGGGGGGACCAACAATCAGCCCCAGCATTTT.

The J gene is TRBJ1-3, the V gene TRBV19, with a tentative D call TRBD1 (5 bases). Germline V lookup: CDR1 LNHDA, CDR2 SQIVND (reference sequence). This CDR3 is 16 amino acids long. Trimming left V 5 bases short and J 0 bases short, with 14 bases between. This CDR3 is CASSLRQYISGNTIYF. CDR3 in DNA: TGTGCCAGTAGTCTAAGACAGTACATCTCTGGAAACACCATATATTTT.

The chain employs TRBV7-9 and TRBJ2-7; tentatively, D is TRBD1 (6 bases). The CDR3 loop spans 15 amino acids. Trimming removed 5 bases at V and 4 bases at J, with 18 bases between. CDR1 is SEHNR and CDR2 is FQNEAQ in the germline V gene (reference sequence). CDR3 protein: CASSPRAGVVYEQYF. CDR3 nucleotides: TGTGCCAGCAGCCCGCGGGCAGGGGTGGTTTACGAGCAGTACTTC.

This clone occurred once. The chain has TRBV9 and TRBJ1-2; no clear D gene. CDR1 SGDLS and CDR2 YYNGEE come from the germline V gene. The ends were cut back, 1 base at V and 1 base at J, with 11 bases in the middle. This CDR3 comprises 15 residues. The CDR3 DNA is TGTGCCAGCAGCGTACTACCGGGGTTTAACTATGGCTACACCTTC. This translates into CASSVLPGFNYGYTF.

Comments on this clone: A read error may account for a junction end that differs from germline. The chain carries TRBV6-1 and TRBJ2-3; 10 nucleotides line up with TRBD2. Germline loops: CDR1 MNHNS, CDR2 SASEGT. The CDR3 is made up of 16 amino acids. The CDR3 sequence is CASSGLAGGPTHTQYF. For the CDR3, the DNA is TGTGCCAGCAGTGGATTAGCGGGGGGCCCCACACATACGCAGTATTTT.

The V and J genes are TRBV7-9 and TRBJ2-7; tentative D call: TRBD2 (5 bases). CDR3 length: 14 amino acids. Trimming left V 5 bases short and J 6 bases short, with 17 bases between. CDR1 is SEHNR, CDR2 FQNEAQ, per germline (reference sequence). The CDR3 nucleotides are TGTGCCAGCAGCCCTGAATCTTACAGCGGCGAGCAGTACTTC. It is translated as CASSPESYSGEQYF. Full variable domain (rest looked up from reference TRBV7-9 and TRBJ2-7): DTGVSQNPRHKITKRGQNVTFRCDPISEHNRLYWYRQTLGQGPEFLTYFQNEAQLEKSRLLSDRFSAERPKGSFSTLEIQRTEQGDSAMYLCASSPESYSGEQYFGPGTRLTVT.

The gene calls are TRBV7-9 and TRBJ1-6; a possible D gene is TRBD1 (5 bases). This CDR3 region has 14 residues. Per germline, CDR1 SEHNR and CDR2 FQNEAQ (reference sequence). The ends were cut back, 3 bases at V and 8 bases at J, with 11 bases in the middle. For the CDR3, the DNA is TGTGCCAGCAGCTTGACAGTAGCCCATTCACCCCTCCACTTT. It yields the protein CASSLTVAHSPLHF.